These 30 T cell receptor beta chains originate from one sample sequenced in a study of blood T cells in healthy people across ages. The authors ran a second PCR of 7 to 11 cycles using a sample-barcoded 5' primer and a J-beta primer mix. Each CDR3 protein gets one entry after TCRdb re-called the 5' RACE reads with MiXCR. The sample shows hundreds of thousands of distinct CDR3 sequences, about 30% of them seen only once. Sequencing was carried out using blood. The receptors shown here come from a woman older than 75 in good health.

This clonotype was picked up many times. The chain carries TRBV10-3 and TRBJ2-2; 8 bases align to TRBD2. Germline V lookup: CDR1 ENHRY, CDR2 SYGVKD. The CDR3 loop spans 15 amino acids. CDR3 protein: CAHSAGGTNTGELFF. The CDR3 coding sequence is TGTGCTCACAGCGCGGGGGGCACGAACACCGGGGAGCTGTTTTTT.

The J gene is TRBJ2-5, the V gene TRBV7-2; D unclear. The CDR3 spans 14 residues. Germline values: CDR1 SGHTA, CDR2 FQGNSA. Trimming pared 5 bases from V and 11 bases from J, leaving 21 bases between. This CDR3 is CASSLPRLCNEQYF. The CDR3, as DNA: TGTGCCAGCAGCCTACCTCGACTGTGCAATGAGCAGTACTTC.

The table lists this clonotype with many counts. This chain uses TRBV2 with TRBJ2-5; no firm D call. CDR1 and CDR2 from the germline V gene are SNHLY and FYNNEI. The CDR3 is 12 amino acids. V shed 4 bases and J shed 5 bases, with 8 bases lying between them. In DNA, the CDR3 is TGTGCCAGCAGTGGGGCTCGGGAGACCCAGTACTTC. This translates into CASSGARETQYF.

This clonotype has a count of ten or more. The chain employs TRBV4-2 and TRBJ2-1, with TRBD2 identical over 15 bases. The CDR3 has 16 residues. Looked up from germline, CDR1 is LGHNA and CDR2 is YNFKEQ. Losses at the gene ends were 0 bases for V and 7 bases for J; bases not matched to a gene: 1. Written as DNA, the CDR3 is TGTGCCAGCAGCCAAGATGGACTAGCGGGGGGGAATGAGCAGTTCTTC. Residues: CASSQDGLAGGNEQFF.

V and J are TRBV29-1 and TRBJ1-2, with D unresolved. CDR1 is SQVTM, CDR2 ANQGSEA, per germline. The CDR3 consists of 12 residues. This chain's CDR3 is CRAGPEGYGYTF. The CDR3 region has the DNA TGCCGGGCCGGGCCGGAGGGCTATGGCTACACCTTC.

This clonotype occurred many times. The V gene is TRBV20-1, the J gene TRBJ2-4; a possible D gene is TRBD2 (7 bases). Germline V lookup: CDR1 DFQATT, CDR2 SNEGSKA (reference sequence). V was pared by 5 bases and J by 2 bases, with 13 bases between. This CDR3 is 14 amino acids long. CDR3: CSAGGGRSKNIQYF. CDR3 coding DNA: TGCAGTGCTGGGGGGGGCCGGTCCAAAAACATTCAGTACTTC.

This clonotype was counted many times. This rearrangement joins TRBV5-1 to TRBJ1-1, with unresolved D. This CDR3 region has 13 residues. Germline assignment: CDR1 SGHRS and CDR2 YFSETQ. V was pared by 0 bases and J by 5 bases, with 8 bases between. The CDR3 bases are TGCGCCAGCAGCTTGGCCCTGAGAACTGAAGCTTTCTTT. As protein: CASSLALRTEAFF.

A few counts support this clonotype. The CDR3 sequence is CSARVSGQTQYF. The DNA for the CDR3 is TGCAGTGCTAGAGTTAGCGGGCAGACCCAGTACTTC. The rearrangement uses TRBV20-1 and TRBJ2-7, with 7 bases matching TRBD2. Near its end, the DNA agrees better with TRBJ2-5, so the J call may be wrong. This CDR3 spans 12 amino acids. The germline gives CDR1 DFQATT, CDR2 SNEGSKA (reference sequence).

This clonotype has just a few counts. Mismatch with germline at one junction end may stem from a read error. V usage is TRBV5-1 and J usage is TRBJ2-3; TRBD2 matches at 14 bases. The CDR3 runs 16 residues. CDR1 and CDR2 (germline): SGHRS, YFSETQ. CDR3 coding DNA: TGCGCCGGCAGCTTGGACGGGACTAGCGGGGGAGATACGCAGTATTTT. Translated, it gives CAGSLDGTSGGDTQYF. The full variable domain, in which reference TRBV5-1 and TRBJ2-3 provide the parts outside the CDR3, is KAGVTQTPRYLIKTRGQQVTLSCSPISGHRSVSWYQQTPGQGLQFLFEYFSETQRNKGNFPGRFSGRQFSNSRSEMNVSTLELGDSALYLCAGSLDGTSGGDTQYFGPGTRLTVL.

In its sample, this clonotype was seen a few times. A much bigger clone sits one base away, suggesting this may be a read error. The chain is built from TRBV9 and TRBJ2-2; 9 bases agree with TRBD2. Trimming at V came to 0 bases and at J to 6 bases, leaving 12 bases not matched to a gene. CDR1 is SGDLS, CDR2 YYNGEE, per germline. The CDR3 has 18 amino acids. Here the CDR3 reads CASSVASGGRGDAGELFF. Here the CDR3 DNA reads TGTGCCAGCAGCGTAGCCAGCGGGGGGCGAGGGGACGCCGGGGAGCTGTTTTTT.

This clonotype has ten or more counts. The V gene is TRBV27, the J gene TRBJ2-7, with D possibly matching TRBD2 (5 bases). The CDR3 has 15 amino acids. Trimming removed 4 bases from V and 2 bases from J, with 15 bases in between. CDR1 and CDR2 from the germline V gene are MNHEY and SMNVEV (reference sequence). CDR3: CASSSREGETYEQYF. In DNA, the CDR3 is TGTGCCAGCAGTTCACGAGAGGGAGAGACCTACGAGCAGTACTTC.

This clonotype was counted ten times or more. In DNA, the CDR3 is TGTGCCAGCAGCCCCCGCTTCGGGGGTAGGAACGAGCAGTACTTC. Protein sequence: CASSPRFGGRNEQYF. This chain uses TRBV7-8 with TRBJ2-7; maybe TRBD2 (6 bases). Germline CDR1 reads SGHVS; CDR2 reads FQNEAQ. Trimming stripped 5 bases from V and 5 bases from J, with 19 bases between. The CDR3 has 15 residues.

The chain joins TRBV27 to TRBJ2-5; D is perhaps TRBD1 (6 bases). Per germline, CDR1 MNHEY and CDR2 SMNVEV (reference sequence). This CDR3 contains 15 residues. Trimming removed 6 bases from V and 2 bases from J, with 16 bases in between. The CDR3 loop is CASRTRGQKQETQYF. The CDR3 region has the DNA TGTGCCAGCAGGACCCGCGGACAGAAGCAAGAGACCCAGTACTTC.

This clonotype was recorded a few times. The chain combines TRBV2 with TRBJ2-5; 10 nucleotides line up with TRBD1. The trim removed 5 bases at V and 11 bases at J, leaving 8 bases unmatched. CDR3 length: 13 residues. Looked up from germline, CDR1 is SNHLY and CDR2 is FYNNEI. The CDR3 nucleotides read TGTGCCAGCAGTTTGGGACAGGGGTCTAGTCAGTACTTC. This encodes CASSLGQGSSQYF.

A remark on this clonotype: This may be a read error: a much more frequent sequence differs by one nucleotide. This chain joins TRBV6-4 and TRBJ2-5, with TRBD1 as a possible D gene (6 bases). From germline, CDR1 is MRHNA and CDR2 SNTAGT. The ends were cut back, 0 bases at V and 11 bases at J, with 16 bases in the middle. The CDR3 loop spans 14 amino acids. In nucleotides, the CDR3 is TGTGCCAGCAGTGACTCCTTCAGGGGTAGGGAGCAGTACTTC. Amino acids: CASSDSFRGREQYF.

This clonotype was observed at least ten times. The chain links TRBV20-1 to TRBJ1-2; D remains ambiguous. The V gene lost 4 bases and the J gene lost 2 bases, with 11 bases spanning the gap. This CDR3 region has 13 residues. Germline CDR1 and CDR2: DFQATT and SNEGSKA (reference sequence). In DNA form, the CDR3 reads TGCAGTGCTACGACCGGCCGCAACTATGGCTACACCTTC. It yields the protein CSATTGRNYGYTF.

Of note for this clonotype: It may be a read error: a sequence one base away is much more abundant. V usage is TRBV5-1 and J usage is TRBJ2-1, with D unclear. The end of the DNA fits TRBJ2-7 better, so the J call may be wrong. In germline, CDR1 is SGHRS, CDR2 YFSETQ. CDR3 length: 14 residues. CDR3 region: CASRTEIAYNEQYF. As DNA, the CDR3 is TGCGCCAGCAGAACAGAGATAGCCTACAATGAGCAGTACTTC.

On this clonotype itself: Possible read error: a much larger clone is one base away. The chain carries TRBV7-6 and TRBJ1-1, with D unclear. In germline, CDR1 is SGHVS, CDR2 FNYEAQ. The V end lost 0 bases, the J end lost 4 bases, and 12 bases lay between the germline ends. This CDR3 contains 15 residues. This CDR3 reads CASSLAPDTPTEAFF. The CDR3 DNA sequence: TGTGCCAGCAGCTTAGCGCCAGATACCCCCACTGAAGCTTTCTTT.

This clonotype was recorded a few times. The DNA for the CDR3 is TGTGCCAGCAGCTTAGGTGGACTAGCTTTCCACGAGCAGTACTTC. It yields the protein CASSLGGLAFHEQYF. The V and J genes are TRBV11-3 and TRBJ2-7, with 8 bases lining up with TRBD2. Germline CDR1 SGHNT, CDR2 YENEEA. The V gene end was trimmed by 1 base and the J gene end by 5 bases; junction bases not matched to a gene: 7. This CDR3 contains 15 residues.

A note on this clonotype: A much larger clone differs from this one at a single base, so this may be a read error. V and J are TRBV7-2 and TRBJ2-7, with D possibly being TRBD1 (5 bases). The DNA end is a closer match to TRBJ2-5, so the J assignment may be wrong. Germline-derived CDR1 and CDR2 are SGHTA and FQGNSA. The CDR3 has 14 amino acids. The CDR3, as DNA: TGTGCCAACAGCTTAATTGGGGCCCCAGAGACCCAGTACTTC. It yields the protein CANSLIGAPETQYF.

The CDR3 sequence: CASSQDGTRAAGGYTF. CDR3 DNA: TGTGCCAGCAGCCAAGACGGGACACGAGCTGCGGGTGGCTACACCTTC. This sequence joins TRBV4-2 and TRBJ1-2; weak D call: TRBD1 (6 bases). Germline CDR1 and CDR2: LGHNA and YNFKEQ. This CDR3 is built from 16 residues. The V end lost 0 bases, the J end lost 7 bases, and 18 bases lay between the germline ends.

This clonotype was observed a few times. The chain has TRBV7-6 and TRBJ1-6; D is possibly TRBD1 (6 bases). The CDR3 is made up of 15 amino acids. Germline V lookup: CDR1 SGHVS, CDR2 FNYEAQ. The V end lost 0 bases, the J end lost 9 bases, and 12 bases lay between the germline ends. The CDR3 DNA follows: TGTGCCAGCAGCTTAGCGTCCAGGGGAGGTTCACCCCTCCACTTT. This gives the protein CASSLASRGGSPLHF.

This chain links TRBV7-8 with TRBJ2-5; 9 bases agree with TRBD2. The CDR3 sequence is 16 residues long. J lost 1 base, V lost 2 bases, and 5 bases had no gene match. CDR1 SGHVS and CDR2 FQNEAQ come from the germline V gene. The CDR3 here is CASSLLAGGVQETQYF. The CDR3 nucleotides read TGTGCCAGCAGCTTATTGGCGGGGGGGGTCCAAGAGACCCAGTACTTC.

This clonotype was seen a few times. A much larger clone is a single base away; this may be a read error. The gene calls are TRBV6-2 or TRBV6-3 and TRBJ2-1; D remains ambiguous. Judging by the DNA end, TRBJ2-7 fits better; the J call may be wrong. The CDR3 extends over 15 amino acids. Germline loops: CDR1 MNHEY, CDR2 SVGEGT. The CDR3: CASSYRASSYNEQYF. The CDR3 DNA reads TGTGCCAGCAGTTATCGTGCCTCCTCCTACAATGAGCAGTACTTC.

This clonotype has only a few counts. The chain combines TRBV13 with TRBJ2-3; a weak D match, TRBD2 (7 bases). Germline CDR1 PRHDT, CDR2 FYEKMQ (reference sequence). V was clipped by 0 bases and J by 6 bases, with 19 bases between them. This CDR3 spans 17 amino acids. The CDR3 nucleotides read TGTGCCAGCAGCTTAGGCCTCCCGAGGGGGGGCAGGGATACGCAGTATTTT. It translates to CASSLGLPRGGRDTQYF.

This clonotype occurred a few times. V usage is TRBV4-3 and J usage is TRBJ2-2, with TRBD2 identical over 14 bases. Germline lookup yields CDR1 LGHNA and CDR2 YSLEER. The trim removed 3 bases at V and 8 bases at J, leaving 8 bases unmatched. The CDR3 covers 17 residues. The CDR3 loop is CASSQERTSGGSGELFF. The DNA of the CDR3 is TGCGCCAGCAGCCAGGAAAGGACTAGCGGGGGGTCTGGGGAGCTGTTTTTT.

The sample holds many counts of this clonotype. The chain has TRBV29-1 and TRBJ1-2; tentative D call: TRBD1 (5 bases). The CDR3 totals 14 residues. Germline CDR1 reads SQVTM; CDR2 reads ANQGSEA. V was cut by 6 bases and J by 3 bases, with 17 bases left in between. DNA of the CDR3: TGCAGCGTGGGGGGACCGGAATCCCACTATGGCTACACCTTC. This translates into CSVGGPESHYGYTF.

This clonotype was seen at least ten times. The rearrangement links TRBV28 to TRBJ2-1; a possible D gene is TRBD2 (6 bases). The germline V gene has CDR1 MDHEN and CDR2 SYDVKM. V was clipped by 5 bases and J by 9 bases, with 17 bases between them. The CDR3 contains 14 residues. CDR3 loop: CASSILALMGEQFF. The CDR3 coding sequence is TGTGCCAGCAGTATACTAGCCCTTATGGGTGAGCAGTTCTTC.

The table lists this clonotype with many counts. The V call is TRBV5-1, the J call TRBJ2-5; weak D call: TRBD2 (5 bases). Germline assignment: CDR1 SGHRS and CDR2 YFSETQ. The CDR3 contains 17 residues. V was trimmed by 3 bases and J by 5 bases, leaving 23 bases between them. The CDR3 sequence is CASSSEPTSSYPETQYF. The CDR3 DNA follows: TGCGCCAGCAGCTCGGAGCCAACTAGTTCCTATCCCGAGACCCAGTACTTC.

With respect to this clonotype: A clone one base away is much larger, so this may be a read error. This rearrangement joins TRBV7-2 to TRBJ1-4; 7 bases fit TRBD1. Germline lookup yields CDR1 SGHTA and CDR2 FQGNSA. There are 16 residues in the CDR3. For the CDR3, the DNA is TGTGCCAGCCGCAGGGGGATCGGGGCAACTAGTGAAAAACTGTTTTTT. Its protein is CASRRGIGATSEKLFF.